This TCR beta chain was identified in a study of blood T cell repertoires in COVID-19. Study-level information: Sources were T cells, B-cell-depleted T cells, or PBMCs; the material itself was cDNA or gDNA.

Libraries were prepared by immunoSEQ multiplex PCR; TCRdb keeps only in-frame clonotypes and omits some of them. This sample has over 85,000 clones; more than 70% occur once, and the top ten carry roughly a quarter. This receptor was identified in a man in his 70s with acute or convalescent COVID-19. Sequenced: peripheral blood.

The CDR3 here is CASSWGPPNTEAFF. CDR3 DNA: TGTGCCAGCAGTTGGGGCCCACCGAACACTGAAGCTTTCTTT. The chain combines TRBV28 with TRBJ1-1; perhaps TRBD1 as D (5 bases). CDR3 length: 14 residues. V lost 4 bases and J 1 base, leaving 10 bases between the germline ends. The V gene's germline CDR1 is MDHEN and CDR2 SYDVKM. Supplemented by reference TRBV28 and TRBJ1-1, the full variable domain reads DVKVTQSSRYLVKRTGEKVFLECVQDMDHENMFWYRQDPGLGLRLIYFSYDVKMKEKGDIPEGYSVSREKKERFSLILESASTNQTSMYLCASSWGPPNTEAFFGQGTRLTVV.